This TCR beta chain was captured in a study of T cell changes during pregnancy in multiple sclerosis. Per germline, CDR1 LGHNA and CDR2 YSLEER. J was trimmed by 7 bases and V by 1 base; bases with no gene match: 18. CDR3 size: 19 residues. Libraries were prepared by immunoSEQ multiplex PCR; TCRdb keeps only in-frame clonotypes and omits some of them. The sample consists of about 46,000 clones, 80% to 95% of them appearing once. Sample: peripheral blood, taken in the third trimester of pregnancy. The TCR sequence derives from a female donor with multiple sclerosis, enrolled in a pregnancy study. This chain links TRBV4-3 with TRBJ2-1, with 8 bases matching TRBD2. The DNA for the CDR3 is TGCGCCAGCAGCCAAGGGGGGACCCTCCGTGCGGGAGGTGTAAATGAGCAGTTCTTC. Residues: CASSQGGTLRAGGVNEQFF.